This T cell receptor (beta chain) was identified during a study of blood T cell repertoires in COVID-19. On the study more broadly: T cells, B-cell-depleted T cells, or PBMCs supplied cDNA or gDNA.

Methods used by the authors: Reference gene primer amplification in the assay estimated nucleated cell counts. TCRdb's copy holds only in-frame clones and misses some; the assay was immunoSEQ multiplex PCR. That table gives V, J and clone size, and the DNA gave D and trimming. The sample includes roughly 62,000 clones, more than 65% of them seen just once. Trimming stripped 5 bases from V and 0 bases from J, with 7 bases between. CDR1 is WSHSY and CDR2 is SAAADI in the germline V gene. This CDR3 has 13 amino acids. The sample comprised peripheral blood. The chain joins TRBV10-2 to TRBJ1-1, with no clear D. This TCR came from an elderly woman with active or convalescent COVID-19. CDR3 nucleotide sequence: TGCGCCAGCAGTAACAGTTTGAACACTGAAGCTTTCTTT. Translating it yields CASSNSLNTEAFF.